The present entry profiles one T cell receptor (beta chain) with its context. Its target is not known. This specimen comes from a study of monozygotic twins with inflammatory bowel disease. TCRdb re-analyzed the 5' RACE reads; it lists each CDR3 protein once, without DNA. The sample's table shows over 90,000 distinct CDR3 sequences. This CDR3 has 13 residues. Germline CDR1 is MNHEY and CDR2 is SVGEGT. Study-wide results and caveats: On the inverse Simpson index, IBD patients scored lower for TCRbeta diversity than healthy co-twins. Possibly because of limited power, concordant and discordant twins showed no difference in repertoire similarity.

The receptor's source is a human donor with ulcerative colitis or Crohn's disease, or a healthy co-twin of an affected twin (not recorded which). Sequencing was done on a sample of blood. This chain links TRBV6-2 or TRBV6-3 with TRBJ2-7. This CDR3 reads CASSANLPYEQYF.